This passage covers 20 T cell receptor beta chains from one sample sequenced in a study of shared clonotypes between healthy human individuals. Method: immunoSEQ multiplex PCR; TCRdb's copy keeps in-frame clones and lacks some. Here the sample spans around 2.5 million clones, approximately 93% being singletons. Sequenced sample: naive CD4+ T cells from PBMCs. As to subset: CD45RA+ positively selected. The receptors derive from a man aged 18 to 29 in good health. Some clones in this sample may be carry-over from other donors' samples.

V is TRBV27 and J is TRBJ1-3; 11 bases are shared with TRBD1. V dropped 2 bases and J dropped 8; count of bases not matched to a gene: 2. Germline CDR1 is MNHEY and CDR2 is SMNVEV (reference sequence). The CDR3 contains 14 residues. The DNA of the CDR3 is TGTGCCAGCAGTTTAGGACAGGGGGCTGACACCATATATTTT. Protein product: CASSLGQGADTIYF.

This sequence joins TRBV4-1 and TRBJ2-7, with D perhaps being TRBD1 or TRBD2 (5 bases each). Trimming took 0 bases from V and 4 from J, leaving 16 bases between them. From germline, CDR1 is MGHRA and CDR2 YSYEKL. CDR3 size: 16 residues. CDR3 residues: CASSQDRGASGYEQYF. The CDR3 coding sequence is TGCGCCAGCAGCCAAGATCGAGGGGCCTCGGGGTACGAGCAGTACTTC.

CDR3 region: CAISELWEGNNEQFF. The CDR3 DNA reads as TGTGCCATCAGTGAGTTGTGGGAGGGAAACAATGAGCAGTTCTTC. The chain couples TRBV10-3 to TRBJ2-1; 7 bases agree with TRBD2. Germline CDR1 is ENHRY and CDR2 is SYGVKD. The J segment lost 5 bases and the V segment lost 1 base, leaving 5 bases of the junction unmatched. The CDR3 loop spans 15 amino acids.

This clone has more than one count but fewer than ten. The chain employs TRBV28 and TRBJ1-1; D is possibly TRBD1 (5 bases). The germline V gene has CDR1 MDHEN and CDR2 SYDVKM. V was pared by 5 bases and J by 5 bases, with 12 bases between. The CDR3 length is 13 residues. DNA of the CDR3: TGTGCCAGCAGTGGGGGAAAGGCGACTGAAGCTTTCTTT. Amino acid sequence: CASSGGKATEAFF.

V gene TRBV7-2 combines with J gene TRBJ1-1; D possibly corresponds to TRBD1 (5 bases). The CDR3 consists of 17 residues. Per the germline V gene, CDR1 is SGHTA and CDR2 is FQGNSA. The ends were cut back, 1 base at V and 0 bases at J, with 15 bases in the middle. CDR3 sequence: CASSLGLGLTMNTEAFF. The CDR3 bases are TGTGCCAGCAGCTTAGGTCTGGGACTAACGATGAACACTGAAGCTTTCTTT.

This chain links TRBV28 with TRBJ2-5; 7 bases match TRBD1. CDR3 length: 14 residues. Germline trimming cut 3 bases from V and 5 bases from J; bases unmatched to any gene: 6. CDR1 is MDHEN and CDR2 is SYDVKM in the germline V gene. The DNA of the CDR3 is TGTGCCAGCAGTTTGACAGGGAGTTGGGAGACCCAGTACTTC. Its protein is CASSLTGSWETQYF.

This chain uses TRBV19 with TRBJ2-7; TRBD1 or TRBD2 may be the D gene (6 bases each). CDR1 and CDR2 from the germline V gene are LNHDA and SQIVND (reference sequence). V gave up 11 bases and J gave up 6 bases, with 17 bases separating them. The CDR3 runs 12 residues. The CDR3 coding sequence is TGTGCCTCACGGGGGCGGGGAGGCGAGCAGTACTTC. It translates to CASRGRGGEQYF.

There are a few counts of this clone. The V and J genes are TRBV2 and TRBJ1-1; weak D call: TRBD1 (6 bases). Trimming left V 7 bases short and J 0 bases short, with 9 bases between. The CDR3 is made up of 13 amino acids. CDR1 is SNHLY and CDR2 is FYNNEI in the germline V gene. CDR3 sequence reads: CASNRVLNTEAFF. DNA of the CDR3: TGTGCCAGCAACAGGGTCTTGAACACTGAAGCTTTCTTT.

The rearrangement uses TRBV4-1 and TRBJ1-5; TRBD1 matches 7 bases. J lost 7 bases, V lost 0 bases, and 12 bases had no gene match. The CDR3 contains 17 residues. Germline V gives CDR1 MGHRA, CDR2 YSYEKL. CDR3 protein: CASSQDEGNRGGQPQHF. DNA for the CDR3: TGCGCCAGCAGCCAAGATGAGGGGAACAGGGGAGGCCAGCCCCAGCATTTT.

This clone was found once. V is TRBV29-1 and J is TRBJ2-3; 11 bases are a match to TRBD1. Germline trimming cut 7 bases from V and 3 bases from J; bases unmatched to any gene: 12. Looked up from germline, CDR1 is SQVTM and CDR2 is ANQGSEA. The CDR3 extends over 16 amino acids. CDR3 in amino acids: CSADSGQGARTDTQYF. In DNA, the CDR3 is TGCAGCGCCGATAGTGGACAGGGGGCGAGGACAGATACGCAGTATTTT.

V usage is TRBV18 and J usage is TRBJ2-5, with TRBD1 matching 9 bases. This CDR3 comprises 18 residues. CDR1 is KGHSH and CDR2 is LQKENI in the germline V gene. V trimming: 5 bases; J trimming: 0 bases; junction bases outside the gene matches: 13. The CDR3 loop reads CASSTGQGKFRDQETQYF. Here the CDR3 DNA reads TGTGCCAGCTCAACGGGACAGGGAAAATTTCGGGACCAAGAGACCCAGTACTTC. Combining the CDR3 with reference TRBV18 and TRBJ2-5 gives the whole variable domain NAGVMQNPRHLVRRRGQEARLRCSPMKGHSHVYWYRQLPEEGLKFMVYLQKENIIDESGMPKERFSAEFPKEGPSILRIQQVVRGDSAAYFCASSTGQGKFRDQETQYFGPGTRLLVL.

The rearrangement uses TRBV11-2 and TRBJ2-1; 8 positions agree with TRBD2. Trimming cost V 5 bases and J 6 bases; bases outside gene matches: 6. This CDR3 has 14 residues. Germline V gene lookup returns CDR1 SGHAT and CDR2 FQNNGV. CDR3 nucleotides: TGTGCCAGCAGCCCACTGCGGGGGGTCAATGAGCAGTTCTTC. Protein: CASSPLRGVNEQFF.

In the case of this clone: Other DNA sequences within the sample encode an identical CDR3. The rearrangement joins TRBV7-3 to TRBJ2-2, with unresolved D. Germline CDR1 and CDR2: SGHTA and FQGTGA. This CDR3 contains 15 residues. Trimming cost V 5 bases and J 0 bases, with 10 bases left between them. CDR3 loop: CASSPSGSNTGELFF. The CDR3 DNA sequence: TGTGCCAGCAGCCCATCAGGATCGAACACCGGGGAGCTGTTTTTT.

This clone was observed a single time. This chain joins TRBV14 and TRBJ1-1, with 9 bases aligning to TRBD1. CDR3 length equals 14 residues. Germline CDR1 SGHDN, CDR2 FVKESK. V gave up 4 bases and J gave up 4 bases; unmatched junction bases: 4. CDR3 sequence: CASSLQGAITEAFF. The CDR3 DNA reads as TGTGCCAGCAGCCTACAGGGGGCGATCACTGAAGCTTTCTTT.

CDR3 amino acids: CASSESGLANTYEQYF. Written as DNA, the CDR3 is TGCGCCAGCAGTGAGTCGGGACTGGCTAATACCTACGAGCAGTACTTC. The rearrangement links TRBV10-1 to TRBJ2-7; possible D gene TRBD2, 6 bases. The CDR3 spans 16 residues. The V end lost 0 bases, the J end lost 2 bases, and 14 bases lay between the germline ends. Germline V gives CDR1 WNHNN, CDR2 SYGVQD (reference sequence).

This clone was seen just once. V usage is TRBV30 and J usage is TRBJ2-1; TRBD1 matches at 7 bases. Germline CDR1 reads GTSNPN; CDR2 reads SVGIG (reference sequence). This CDR3 spans 14 amino acids. Trimming cost V 3 bases and J 0 bases; bases outside gene matches: 2. The CDR3 region is CAWRGDSSYNEQFF. The CDR3 DNA reads as TGTGCCTGGAGGGGGGACAGCTCCTACAATGAGCAGTTCTTC.

On this clone: Other DNA sequences in this sample translate to the same CDR3. The chain links TRBV6-6 to TRBJ1-1, with D perhaps TRBD1 (5 bases). The V gene lost 0 bases and the J gene lost 8 bases, with 10 bases spanning the gap. Germline CDR1 MNHNY, CDR2 SVGAGI (reference sequence). This CDR3 spans 13 amino acids. CDR3 DNA: TGTGCCAGCAGTTACTCGGAGGGACCGGAAGCTTTCTTT. Encoded protein: CASSYSEGPEAFF.

The rearrangement joins TRBV7-8 to TRBJ2-7; D tentatively fits TRBD1 or TRBD2 (6 bases each). The V gene lost 0 bases and the J gene lost 4 bases, with 16 bases spanning the gap. The CDR3 runs 16 residues. Germline CDR1 and CDR2: SGHVS and FQNEAQ. CDR3 amino acids: CASSLALSGAMYEQYF. The CDR3 DNA is TGTGCCAGCAGCTTAGCTTTGTCGGGGGCAATGTACGAGCAGTACTTC.

The chain links TRBV5-1 to TRBJ2-7; no definite D call. The CDR3 loop spans 15 amino acids. V shed 4 bases and J shed 0 bases, with 14 bases lying between them. Germline V gene data show CDR1 as SGHRS and CDR2 as YFSETQ. The CDR3 reads CASSPDPSSSYEQYF. CDR3 nucleotide sequence: TGCGCCAGCAGCCCGGACCCTTCCTCCTCCTACGAGCAGTACTTC.

The CDR3 sequence: CASSFGTKTYEQYF. In nucleotides, the CDR3 is TGTGCCAGCAGTTTTGGAACTAAAACCTACGAGCAGTACTTC. J is TRBJ2-7 and V is TRBV27; no firm D call. The germline CDR1 and CDR2 sequences are MNHEY and SMNVEV (reference sequence). Trimming left V 3 bases short and J 2 bases short, with 11 bases between. The CDR3 spans 14 residues.